The clone carrying this T cell receptor (beta chain) has just a few counts. This sample was taken from a study of blood T cell repertoires in COVID-19. The repertoire was sequenced with immunoSEQ multiplex PCR; TCRdb's copy has only in-frame clones and lacks some. Of roughly 160,000 clones listed, just over 85% were seen once; the top ten hold around 8.2%. CDR1 is KGHSH, CDR2 LQKENI, per germline. The V end lost 4 bases, the J end lost 2 bases, and 15 bases lay between the germline ends. The length of the CDR3 is 15 residues. V is TRBV18 and J is TRBJ2-7, with TRBD1 as a possible D gene (6 bases). The TCR was taken from a man aged 60 to 69 with acute or convalescent COVID-19. Sequencing was carried out using peripheral blood. This chain's CDR3 is CASSLHPGQTYEQYF. CDR3 bases: TGTGCCAGCTCACTCCACCCGGGACAAACCTACGAGCAGTACTTC.